This is a list of T cell receptor beta chains from one sample in a study of beta chain features in type 1 diabetes. Libraries were prepared by immunoSEQ multiplex PCR; TCRdb keeps only in-frame clonotypes and omits some of them. This sample has more than 250,000 clones, with approximately 16% found just once. Material: naive CD4+ T cells from blood. Receptor source: a man aged 18 to 29 with type 1 diabetes. Each CDR3 is given with its conserved first and last residue.

J: TRBJ1-2; V: TRBV6-6; CDR3: CASSSKERGYTF
J: TRBJ1-2; V: TRBV5-1; CDR3: CASSSEMGRRGGGYTF
J: TRBJ1-1; V: TRBV29-1; CDR3: CSVGGLTEAFF
J: TRBJ1-5; V: TRBV6-4; CDR3: CASPPGGNQPQHF
J: TRBJ1-2; V: TRBV7-9; CDR3: CASSYGQGAYSYTF
J: TRBJ1-1; V: TRBV18; CDR3: CASSPRDREAFF
J: TRBJ1-5; V: TRBV28; CDR3: CASSFAGQGAGPQHF
J: TRBJ1-5; V: TRBV2; CDR3: CASSEQSNQPQHF
J: TRBJ2-7; V: TRBV29-1; CDR3: CSVRRGVSGDYEQYF
J: TRBJ2-5; V: TRBV28; CDR3: CASNHIGLNQETQYF
J: TRBJ2-1; V: TRBV15; CDR3: CATSRGFLDGYQRDEQFF
J: TRBJ2-3; V: TRBV15; CDR3: CATSRLVGTQYF
J: TRBJ2-4; V: TRBV5-5; CDR3: CASSLGDRGYRYIQYF
J: TRBJ1-2; V: TRBV9; CDR3: CASSTGTGVYGYTF
J: TRBJ2-3; V: TRBV15; CDR3: CATSRGTTSGYTDTQYF
J: TRBJ2-7; V: TRBV7-9; CDR3: CASSAGLAREQYF
J: TRBJ1-2; V: TRBV9; CDR3: CASSERPGQGDYGYTF
J: TRBJ2-7; V: TRBV25-1; CDR3: CASSANYEQYF
J: TRBJ2-7; V: TRBV5-4; CDR3: CATRDSGDEQYF
J: TRBJ2-1; V: TRBV5-1; CDR3: CASSPRLASSYNEQFF
J: TRBJ1-2; V: TRBV25-1; CDR3: CASSDSSRGLSYGYTF
J: TRBJ2-7; V: TRBV7-8; CDR3: CASSPSRLAGESQQYF
J: TRBJ2-5; V: TRBV29-1; CDR3: CSVTHSDKETQYF
J: TRBJ1-1; V: TRBV18; CDR3: CASSAVVRTEAFF
J: TRBJ1-1; V: TRBV27; CDR3: CASSWGTGVAEAFF
J: TRBJ2-5; V: TRBV9; CDR3: CASSATSGVETQYF
J: TRBJ2-1; V: TRBV6-5; CDR3: CASSYGTSANNEQFF
J: TRBJ2-5; V: TRBV4-3; CDR3: CASSQALAGGETQYF
J: TRBJ2-1; V: TRBV28; CDR3: CASSLGGSNYNEQFF
J: TRBJ1-6; V: TRBV23-1; CDR3: CASSRPGTDNSPLHF
J: TRBJ1-2; V: TRBV27; CDR3: CASSPDRDYGYTF
J: TRBJ2-1; V: TRBV7-2; CDR3: CASSLVPSGGRHNEQFF
J: TRBJ2-2; V: TRBV4-1; CDR3: CASSQALAEANTGELFF
J: TRBJ2-1; V: TRBV11-3; CDR3: CASGRAPNEQFF
J: TRBJ1-1; V: TRBV18; CDR3: CASSRSNTEAFF
J: TRBJ2-5; V: TRBV29-1; CDR3: CSVARTVQETQYF
J: TRBJ2-7; V: TRBV28; CDR3: CASSSHDRGGHEQYF
J: TRBJ2-7; V: TRBV25-1; CDR3: CASSELSGGSSYEQYF
J: TRBJ1-1; V: TRBV7-9; CDR3: CASSLRTGDTEAFF
J: TRBJ2-1; V: TRBV5-1; CDR3: CASSFTLGVSLNEQFF
J: TRBJ2-3; V: TRBV21-1; CDR3: CASSPWDRVGADTQYF
J: TRBJ2-3; V: TRBV4-3; CDR3: CASSARLGAGSTDTQYF
J: TRBJ2-3; V: TRBV27; CDR3: CASSGLITDTQYF
J: TRBJ2-1; V: TRBV14; CDR3: CASSQELAGYNEQFF
J: TRBJ1-6; V: TRBV19; CDR3: CASSMRGADSPLHF
J: TRBJ1-2; V: TRBV18; CDR3: CASSPSQGNYGYTF
J: TRBJ2-3; V: TRBV18; CDR3: CASSPLLAGATDTQYF
J: TRBJ1-2; V: TRBV6-5; CDR3: CASSYGATGAFHGYTF
J: TRBJ2-6; V: TRBV7-9; CDR3: CASSIIAGANVLTF
J: TRBJ2-3; V: TRBV5-4; CDR3: CASRSQLAVTDTQYF
J: TRBJ2-5; V: TRBV6-6; CDR3: CASSTYSGSASETQYF
J: TRBJ1-1; V: TRBV6-4; CDR3: CASSEQGDTEAFF
J: TRBJ2-1; V: TRBV9; CDR3: CASSPGAGAHNEQFF
J: TRBJ2-1; V: TRBV5-1; CDR3: CASSLSGLAGRRYNEQFF
J: TRBJ1-5; V: TRBV27; CDR3: CASSTPFYNNQPQHF
J: TRBJ1-2; V: TRBV30; CDR3: CAWGPGSYTF
J: TRBJ1-1; V: TRBV30; CDR3: CAWSGGTLNTEAFF